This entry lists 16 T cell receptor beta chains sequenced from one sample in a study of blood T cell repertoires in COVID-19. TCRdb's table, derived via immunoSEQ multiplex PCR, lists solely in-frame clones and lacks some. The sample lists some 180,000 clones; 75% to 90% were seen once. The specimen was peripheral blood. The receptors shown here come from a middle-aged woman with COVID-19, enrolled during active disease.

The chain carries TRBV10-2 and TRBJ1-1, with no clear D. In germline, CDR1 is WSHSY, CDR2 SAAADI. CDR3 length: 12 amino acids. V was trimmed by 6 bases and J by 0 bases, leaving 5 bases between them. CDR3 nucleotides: TGCGCCAGCAGGGCTCTGAACACTGAAGCTTTCTTT. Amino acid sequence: CASRALNTEAFF.

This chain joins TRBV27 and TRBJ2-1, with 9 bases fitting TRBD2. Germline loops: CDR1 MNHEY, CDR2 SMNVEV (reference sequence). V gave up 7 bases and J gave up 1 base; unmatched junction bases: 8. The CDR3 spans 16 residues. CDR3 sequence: CASTRGGLASYNEQFF. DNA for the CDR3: TGTGCCAGCACGAGGGGGGGACTAGCTTCCTACAATGAGCAGTTCTTC.

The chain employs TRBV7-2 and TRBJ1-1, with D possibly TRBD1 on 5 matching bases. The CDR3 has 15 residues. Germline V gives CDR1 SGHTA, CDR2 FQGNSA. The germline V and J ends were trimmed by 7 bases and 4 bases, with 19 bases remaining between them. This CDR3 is CASTPTRGKGTEAFF. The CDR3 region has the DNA TGTGCCAGCACCCCGACCCGGGGGAAGGGCACTGAAGCTTTCTTT.

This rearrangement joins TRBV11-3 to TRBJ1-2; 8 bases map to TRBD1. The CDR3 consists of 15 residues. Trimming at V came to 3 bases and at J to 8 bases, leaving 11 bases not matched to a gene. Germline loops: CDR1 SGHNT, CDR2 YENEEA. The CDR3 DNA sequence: TGTGCCAGCAGCTTTGGTGGACAGGGAATGGAGGGCTACACCTTC. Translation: CASSFGGQGMEGYTF.

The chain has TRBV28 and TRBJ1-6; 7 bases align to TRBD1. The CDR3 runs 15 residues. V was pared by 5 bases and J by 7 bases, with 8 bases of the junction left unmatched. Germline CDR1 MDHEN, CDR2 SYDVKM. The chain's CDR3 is CASSRPGTDNSPLHF. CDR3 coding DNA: TGTGCCAGCAGTCGGCCCGGGACAGACAATTCACCCCTCCACTTT.

CDR3 nucleotide sequence: TGTGCCAGCAGTTTAAGGCCGGGACAAACCTACGAGCAGTACTTC. As protein: CASSLRPGQTYEQYF. The rearrangement uses TRBV27 and TRBJ2-7, with D perhaps TRBD1 (6 bases). The CDR3 contains 15 residues. CDR1 MNHEY and CDR2 SMNVEV come from the germline V gene (reference sequence). Trimming shortened V by 2 bases and J by 2 bases, and 13 bases separated the two germline ends.

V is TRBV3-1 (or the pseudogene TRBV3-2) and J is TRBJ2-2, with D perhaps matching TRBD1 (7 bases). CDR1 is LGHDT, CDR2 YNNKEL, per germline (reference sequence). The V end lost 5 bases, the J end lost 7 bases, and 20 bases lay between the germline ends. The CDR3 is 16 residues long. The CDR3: CASSSYARQGGGELFF. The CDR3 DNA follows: TGTGCCAGCAGCAGCTATGCCAGACAGGGAGGCGGGGAGCTGTTTTTT.

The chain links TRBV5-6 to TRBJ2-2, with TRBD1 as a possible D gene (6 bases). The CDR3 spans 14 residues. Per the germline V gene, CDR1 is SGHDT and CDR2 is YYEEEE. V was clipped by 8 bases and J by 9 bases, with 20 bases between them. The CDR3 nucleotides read TGTGCCAGTACCGGGACAAATCTTGGTAGGGAGCTGTTTTTT. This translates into CASTGTNLGRELFF.

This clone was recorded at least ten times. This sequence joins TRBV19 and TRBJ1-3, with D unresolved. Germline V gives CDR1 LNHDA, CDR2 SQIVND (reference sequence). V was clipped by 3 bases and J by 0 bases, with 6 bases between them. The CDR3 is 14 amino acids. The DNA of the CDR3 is TGTGCCAGTAGTATCAGCGTCTCTGGAAACACCATATATTTT. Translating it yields CASSISVSGNTIYF.

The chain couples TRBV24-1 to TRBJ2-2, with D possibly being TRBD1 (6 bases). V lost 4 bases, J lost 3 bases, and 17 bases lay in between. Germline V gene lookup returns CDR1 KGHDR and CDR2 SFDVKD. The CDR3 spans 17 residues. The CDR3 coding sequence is TGTGCCACCAGTGAGCCCACGTCAGGGGCCGACACCGGGGAGCTGTTTTTT. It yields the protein CATSEPTSGADTGELFF.

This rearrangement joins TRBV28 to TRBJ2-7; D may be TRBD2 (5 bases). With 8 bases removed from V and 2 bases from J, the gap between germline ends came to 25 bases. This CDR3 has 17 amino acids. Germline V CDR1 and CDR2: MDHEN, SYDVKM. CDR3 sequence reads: CASAQDKRREAAYEQYF. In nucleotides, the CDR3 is TGTGCCAGCGCCCAAGACAAGCGGAGAGAAGCCGCCTACGAGCAGTACTTC.

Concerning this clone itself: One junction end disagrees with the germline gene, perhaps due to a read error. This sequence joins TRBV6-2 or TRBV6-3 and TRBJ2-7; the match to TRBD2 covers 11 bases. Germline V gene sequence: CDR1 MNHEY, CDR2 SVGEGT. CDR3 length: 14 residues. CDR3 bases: TGTGCCAGCAGTCAACCGCCCGGGACTAGCGGAGCTACCTTC. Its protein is CASSQPPGTSGATF.

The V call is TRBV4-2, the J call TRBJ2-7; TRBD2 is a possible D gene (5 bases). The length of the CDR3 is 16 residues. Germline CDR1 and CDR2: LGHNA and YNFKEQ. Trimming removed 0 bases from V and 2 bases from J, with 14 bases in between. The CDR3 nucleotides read TGTGCCAGCAGCCAAGAAGGAGAGGGCGTAACCTACGAGCAGTACTTC. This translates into CASSQEGEGVTYEQYF.

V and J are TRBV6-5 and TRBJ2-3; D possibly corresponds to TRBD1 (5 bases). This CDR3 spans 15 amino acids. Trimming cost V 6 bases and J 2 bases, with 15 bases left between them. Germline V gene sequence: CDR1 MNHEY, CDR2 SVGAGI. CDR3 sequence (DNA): TGTGCCAGCAGCCTCGACAGCCGGTACACAGATACGCAGTATTTT. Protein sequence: CASSLDSRYTDTQYF.

The CDR3 nucleotides are TGTGCCAGCAGTTCACCGGGACAGGGGAGCTCCTACGAGCAGTACTTC. Its protein product is CASSSPGQGSSYEQYF. The chain combines TRBV2 with TRBJ2-7, with 10 bases matching TRBD1. CDR1 and CDR2 (germline): SNHLY, FYNNEI. This CDR3 has 16 amino acids. Trimming took 5 bases from V and 0 from J; bases not matched to a gene: 7.

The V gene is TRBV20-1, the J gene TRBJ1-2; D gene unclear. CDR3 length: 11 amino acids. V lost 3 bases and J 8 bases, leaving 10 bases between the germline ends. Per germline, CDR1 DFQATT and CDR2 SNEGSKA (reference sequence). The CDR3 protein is CSASAVNGYTF. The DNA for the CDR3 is TGCAGTGCTAGCGCGGTTAACGGCTACACCTTC.